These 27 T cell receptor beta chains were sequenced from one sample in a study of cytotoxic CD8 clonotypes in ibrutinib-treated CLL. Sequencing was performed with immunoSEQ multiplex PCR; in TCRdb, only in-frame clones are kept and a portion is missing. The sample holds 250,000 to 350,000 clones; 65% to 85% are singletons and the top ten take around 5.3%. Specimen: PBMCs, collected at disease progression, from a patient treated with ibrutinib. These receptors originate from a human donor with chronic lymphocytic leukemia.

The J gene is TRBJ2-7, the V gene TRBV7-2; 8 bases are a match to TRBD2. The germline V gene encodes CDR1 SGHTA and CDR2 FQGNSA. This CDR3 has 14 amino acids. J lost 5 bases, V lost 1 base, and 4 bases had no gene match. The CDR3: CASSLVGGADEQYF. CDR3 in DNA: TGTGCCAGCAGCTTAGTCGGGGGGGCCGACGAGCAGTACTTC. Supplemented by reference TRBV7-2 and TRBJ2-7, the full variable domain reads GAGVSQSPSNKVTEKGKDVELRCDPISGHTALYWYRQSLGQGLEFLIYFQGNSAPDKSGLPSDRFSAERTGGSVSTLTIQRTQQEDSAVYLCASSLVGGADEQYFGPGTRLTVT.

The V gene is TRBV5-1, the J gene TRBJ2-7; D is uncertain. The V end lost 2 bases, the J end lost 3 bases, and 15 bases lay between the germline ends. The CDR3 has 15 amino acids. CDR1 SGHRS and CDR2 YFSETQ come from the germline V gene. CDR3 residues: CASSLSQVLYYEQYF. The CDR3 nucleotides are TGCGCCAGCAGCTTATCCCAGGTGCTCTACTACGAGCAGTACTTC.

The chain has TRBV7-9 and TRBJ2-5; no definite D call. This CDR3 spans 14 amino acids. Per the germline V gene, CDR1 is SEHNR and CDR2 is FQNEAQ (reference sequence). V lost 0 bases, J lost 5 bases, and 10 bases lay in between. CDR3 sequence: CASSLAGTAETQYF. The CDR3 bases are TGTGCCAGCAGCTTAGCAGGTACCGCGGAGACCCAGTACTTC.

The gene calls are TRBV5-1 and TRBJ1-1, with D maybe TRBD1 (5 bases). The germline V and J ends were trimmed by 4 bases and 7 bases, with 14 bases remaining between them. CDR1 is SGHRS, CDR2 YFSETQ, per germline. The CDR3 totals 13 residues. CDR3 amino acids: CASSHGTANEAFF. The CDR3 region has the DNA TGCGCCAGCAGCCACGGGACTGCAAATGAAGCTTTCTTT.

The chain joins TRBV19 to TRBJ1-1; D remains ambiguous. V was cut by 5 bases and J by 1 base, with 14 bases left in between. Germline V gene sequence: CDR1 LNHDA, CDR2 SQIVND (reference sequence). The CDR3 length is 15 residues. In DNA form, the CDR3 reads TGTGCCAGTAGTCCTTATTCGAGAAGGAACACTGAAGCTTTCTTT. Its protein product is CASSPYSRRNTEAFF.

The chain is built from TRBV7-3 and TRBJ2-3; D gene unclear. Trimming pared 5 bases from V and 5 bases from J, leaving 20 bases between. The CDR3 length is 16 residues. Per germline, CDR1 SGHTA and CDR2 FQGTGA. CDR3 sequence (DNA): TGTGCCAGCAGCCCGAGAAGCCCCGGGCTAGTAGATACGCAGTATTTT. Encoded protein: CASSPRSPGLVDTQYF. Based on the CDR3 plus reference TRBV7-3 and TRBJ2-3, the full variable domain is GAGVSQTPSNKVTEKGKYVELRCDPISGHTALYWYRQSLGQGPEFLIYFQGTGAADDSGLPNDRFFAVRPEGSVSTLKIQRTERGDSAVYLCASSPRSPGLVDTQYFGPGTRLTVL.

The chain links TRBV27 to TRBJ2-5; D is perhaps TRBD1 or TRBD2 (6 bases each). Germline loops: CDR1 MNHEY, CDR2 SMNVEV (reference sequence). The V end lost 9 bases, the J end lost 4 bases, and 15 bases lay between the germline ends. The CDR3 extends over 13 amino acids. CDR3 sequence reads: CASRGAKGETQYF. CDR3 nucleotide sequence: TGTGCCAGTAGGGGGGCAAAGGGAGAGACCCAGTACTTC.

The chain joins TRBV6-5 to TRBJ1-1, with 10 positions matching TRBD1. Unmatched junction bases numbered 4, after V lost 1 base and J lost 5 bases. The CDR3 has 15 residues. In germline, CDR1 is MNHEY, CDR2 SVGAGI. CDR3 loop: CASSYYGQGGTEAFF. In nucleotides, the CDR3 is TGTGCCAGCAGTTACTACGGACAGGGGGGGACTGAAGCTTTCTTT.

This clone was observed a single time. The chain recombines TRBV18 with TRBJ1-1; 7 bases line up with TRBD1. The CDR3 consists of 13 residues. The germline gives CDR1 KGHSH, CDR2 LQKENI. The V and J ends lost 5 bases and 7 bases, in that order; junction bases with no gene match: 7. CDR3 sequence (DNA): TGTGCCAGCTCAGTGGGACAGAGGGATGAAGCTTTCTTT. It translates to CASSVGQRDEAFF.

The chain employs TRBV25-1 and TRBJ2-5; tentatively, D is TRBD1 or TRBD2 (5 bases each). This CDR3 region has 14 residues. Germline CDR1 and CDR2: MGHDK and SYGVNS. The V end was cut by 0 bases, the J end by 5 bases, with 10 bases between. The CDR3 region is CASSEYPGTETQYF. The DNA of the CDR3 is TGTGCCAGCAGTGAATATCCAGGGACGGAGACCCAGTACTTC.

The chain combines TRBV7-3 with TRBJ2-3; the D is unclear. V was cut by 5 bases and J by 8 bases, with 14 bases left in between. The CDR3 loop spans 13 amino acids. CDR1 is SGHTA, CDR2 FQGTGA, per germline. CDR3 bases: TGTGCCAGCAGCCTAAATAGTAAGGGTACGCAGTATTTT. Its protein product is CASSLNSKGTQYF.

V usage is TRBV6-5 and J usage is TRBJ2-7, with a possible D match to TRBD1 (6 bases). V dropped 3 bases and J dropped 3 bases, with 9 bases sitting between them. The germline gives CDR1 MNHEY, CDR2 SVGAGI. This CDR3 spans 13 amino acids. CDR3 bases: TGTGCCAGCAGTTATTCACAGGGCTACGAGCAGTACTTC. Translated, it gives CASSYSQGYEQYF.

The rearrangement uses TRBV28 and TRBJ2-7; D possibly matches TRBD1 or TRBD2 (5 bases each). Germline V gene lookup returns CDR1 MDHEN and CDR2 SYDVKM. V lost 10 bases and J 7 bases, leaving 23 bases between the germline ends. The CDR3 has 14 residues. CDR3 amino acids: CATFPPGPQGEQYF. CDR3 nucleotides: TGTGCCACCTTCCCTCCGGGACCGCAAGGAGAGCAGTACTTC.

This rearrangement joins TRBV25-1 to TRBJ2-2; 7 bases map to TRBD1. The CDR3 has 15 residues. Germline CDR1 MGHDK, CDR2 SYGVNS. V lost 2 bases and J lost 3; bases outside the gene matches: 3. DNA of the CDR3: TGTGCCAGCAGTGAAAACAGGGGAGACACCGGGGAGCTGTTTTTT. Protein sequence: CASSENRGDTGELFF.

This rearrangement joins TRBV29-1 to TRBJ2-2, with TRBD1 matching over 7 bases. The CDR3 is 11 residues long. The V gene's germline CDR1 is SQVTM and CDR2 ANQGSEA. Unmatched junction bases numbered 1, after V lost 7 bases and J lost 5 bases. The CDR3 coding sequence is TGCAGCGCGACAGGGACCGGGGAGCTGTTTTTT. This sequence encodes CSATGTGELFF.

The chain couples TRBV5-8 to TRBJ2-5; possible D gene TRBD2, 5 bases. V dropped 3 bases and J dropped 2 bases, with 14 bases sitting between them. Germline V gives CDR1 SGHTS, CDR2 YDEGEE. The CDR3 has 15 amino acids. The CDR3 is CASSSRRALQETQYF. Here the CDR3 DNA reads TGTGCCAGCAGCTCTAGGCGGGCTCTTCAAGAGACCCAGTACTTC.

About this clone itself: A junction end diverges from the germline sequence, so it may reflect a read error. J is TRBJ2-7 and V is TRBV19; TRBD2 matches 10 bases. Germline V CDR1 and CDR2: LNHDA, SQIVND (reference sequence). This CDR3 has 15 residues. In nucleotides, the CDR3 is TGCGGGAAATCCGGGAGACTAGCGGGCGCCTACGAGCAGTACTTC. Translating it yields CGKSGRLAGAYEQYF. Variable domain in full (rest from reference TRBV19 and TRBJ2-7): DGGITQSPKYLFRKEGQNVTLSCEQNLNHDAMYWYRQDPGQGLRLIYYSQIVNDFQKGDIAEGYSVSREKKESFPLTVTSAQKNPTAFYLCGKSGRLAGAYEQYFGPGTRLTVT.

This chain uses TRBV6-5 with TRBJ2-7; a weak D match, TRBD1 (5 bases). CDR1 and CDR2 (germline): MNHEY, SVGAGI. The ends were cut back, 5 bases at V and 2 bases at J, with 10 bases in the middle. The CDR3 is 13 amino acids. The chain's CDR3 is CASSEGVTYEQYF. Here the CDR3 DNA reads TGTGCCAGCAGTGAAGGGGTTACCTACGAGCAGTACTTC.

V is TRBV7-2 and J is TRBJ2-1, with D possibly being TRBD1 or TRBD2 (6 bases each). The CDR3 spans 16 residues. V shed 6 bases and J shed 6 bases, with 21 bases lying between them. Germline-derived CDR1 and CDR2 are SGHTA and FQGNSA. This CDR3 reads CASRGRGEVHFNEQFF. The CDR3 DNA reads TGTGCCAGCAGGGGTAGGGGGGAGGTACACTTCAATGAGCAGTTCTTC.

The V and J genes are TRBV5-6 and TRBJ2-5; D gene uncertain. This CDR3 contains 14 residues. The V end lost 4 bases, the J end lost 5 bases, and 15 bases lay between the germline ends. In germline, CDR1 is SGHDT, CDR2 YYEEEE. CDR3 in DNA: TGTGCCAGCAGCCCGCAAGGGATTTGGGAGACCCAGTACTTC. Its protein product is CASSPQGIWETQYF. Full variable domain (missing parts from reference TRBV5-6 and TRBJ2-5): DAGVTQSPTHLIKTRGQQVTLRCSPKSGHDTVSWYQQALGQGPQFIFQYYEEEERQRGNFPDRFSGHQFPNYSSELNVNALLLGDSALYLCASSPQGIWETQYFGPGTRLLVL.

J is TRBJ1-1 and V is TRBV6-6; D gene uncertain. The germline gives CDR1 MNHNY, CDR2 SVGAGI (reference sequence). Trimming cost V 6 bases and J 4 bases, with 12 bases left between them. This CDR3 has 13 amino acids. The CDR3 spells CASRRPEGTEAFF. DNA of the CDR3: TGTGCCAGCAGGAGACCTGAGGGCACTGAAGCTTTCTTT.

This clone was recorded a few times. The CDR3 DNA is TGTGCCAGCTCGAGTAAACCCCTTGGGGGGACAGATACGCAGTATTTT. Translation gives CASSSKPLGGTDTQYF. The chain carries TRBV7-9 and TRBJ2-3, with D perhaps matching TRBD2 (6 bases). The CDR3 has 16 amino acids. Trimming removed 8 bases at V and 3 bases at J, with 21 bases between. In germline, CDR1 is SEHNR, CDR2 FQNEAQ (reference sequence).

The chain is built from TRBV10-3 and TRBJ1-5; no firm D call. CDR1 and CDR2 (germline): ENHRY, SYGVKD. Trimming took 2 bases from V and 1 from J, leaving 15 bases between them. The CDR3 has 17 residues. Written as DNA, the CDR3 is TGTGCCATCAGTGAGCGTCCCACCCCCGGCAGCAATCAGCCCCAGCATTTT. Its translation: CAISERPTPGSNQPQHF.

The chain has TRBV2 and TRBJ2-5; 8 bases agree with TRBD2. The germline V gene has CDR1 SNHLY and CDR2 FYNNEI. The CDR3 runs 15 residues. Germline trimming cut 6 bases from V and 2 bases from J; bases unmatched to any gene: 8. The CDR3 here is CASRSLTSGQETQYF. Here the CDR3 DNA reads TGTGCCAGCAGAAGCCTTACTAGCGGACAAGAGACCCAGTACTTC.

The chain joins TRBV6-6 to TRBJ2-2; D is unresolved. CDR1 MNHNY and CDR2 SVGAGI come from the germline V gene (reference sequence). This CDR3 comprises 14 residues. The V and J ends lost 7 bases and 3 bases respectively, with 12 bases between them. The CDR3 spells CASTSSAYTGELFF. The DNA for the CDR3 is TGTGCCAGCACCTCGTCCGCCTACACCGGGGAGCTGTTTTTT.

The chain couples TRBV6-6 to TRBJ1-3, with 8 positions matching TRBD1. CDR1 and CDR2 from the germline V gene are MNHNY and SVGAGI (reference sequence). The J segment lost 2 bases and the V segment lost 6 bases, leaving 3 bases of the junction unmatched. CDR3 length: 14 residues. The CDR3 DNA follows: TGTGCCAGCAGGCAGGGACAGGCTGGAAACACCATATATTTT. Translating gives CASRQGQAGNTIYF.

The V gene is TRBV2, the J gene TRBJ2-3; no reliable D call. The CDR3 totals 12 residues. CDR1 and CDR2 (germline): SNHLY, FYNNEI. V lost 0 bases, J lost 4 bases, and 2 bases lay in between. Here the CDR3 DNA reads TGTGCCAGCAGTGAAGCGCCAGATACGCAGTATTTT. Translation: CASSEAPDTQYF.